This section outlines one T cell receptor beta chain sequence together with its context. A clone one base away is much larger, so this may be a read error. Trimming stripped 8 bases from V and 1 base from J, with 24 bases between. The CDR3 spans 18 residues. This record belongs to a study of molecular identifiers for immune sequencing clone quantification. Each CDR3 protein gets one entry after TCRdb re-called the PCR reads with MiXCR. Of about 300,000 distinct CDR3 sequences detected, over 20% appear once; the ten largest clones hold about 0.79%. The chain links TRBV12-3 or TRBV12-4 to TRBJ1-5; D is possibly TRBD1 (5 bases). The TCR comes from a human donor in good health. Some libraries in this study had Jurkat cell RNA spiked in. The specimen was naive CD8+ T cells from blood, with Jurkat cell RNA spiked in. Subset of the sample: FACS-sorted CD8+CD4-CCR7+CD45RA+ naive T cells. The CDR3 coding sequence is TGTGCCAGCGGTTCCACATTCTCCACGACAGCAAGCAATCAGCCCCAGCATTTT. As protein: CASGSTFSTTASNQPQHF.